Each of the 13 T cell receptor beta chains below was sequenced from the same sample in a study of blood T cell repertoires in COVID-19. The repertoire was sequenced with immunoSEQ multiplex PCR; TCRdb's copy has only in-frame clones and lacks some. Of roughly 200,000 clones detected, around 83% appear once; the ten largest clones hold approximately 13%. Material for sequencing was peripheral blood. Receptors originate from a human donor in a cohort sampled during active COVID-19.

CDR3 amino acids: CASSPLPYEQYF. The CDR3 nucleotides read TGTGCCAGCTCACCTCTTCCCTACGAGCAGTACTTC. The chain uses TRBV18 and TRBJ2-7; D gene unclear. This CDR3 comprises 12 residues. Per the germline V gene, CDR1 is KGHSH and CDR2 is LQKENI. V shed 3 bases and J shed 2 bases, with 5 bases lying between them.

The chain uses TRBV7-9 and TRBJ2-7; 8 bases map to TRBD2. The junction had 15 bases not matched to a gene; V was cut back by 5 bases and J by 3 bases. CDR1 SEHNR and CDR2 FQNEAQ come from the germline V gene (reference sequence). This CDR3 has 17 amino acids. In DNA form, the CDR3 reads TGTGCCAGCAGCCCCTGGGGTAGCGGGACCCCGAGCTACGAGCAGTACTTC. Protein sequence: CASSPWGSGTPSYEQYF.

Written as DNA, the CDR3 is TGTGCCAGCTTCTCCCGACGGCCACGGGACTATGGCTACACCTTC. Protein product: CASFSRRPRDYGYTF. The V and J genes are TRBV6-5 and TRBJ1-2, with D hard to call. Trimming shortened V by 8 bases and J by 3 bases, and 19 bases separated the two germline ends. This CDR3 has 15 amino acids. Germline V CDR1 and CDR2: MNHEY, SVGAGI.

V usage is TRBV28 and J usage is TRBJ1-6; TRBD1 might be the D (5 bases). Germline V gene data show CDR1 as MDHEN and CDR2 as SYDVKM. The CDR3 totals 13 residues. Trimming removed 3 bases at V and 8 bases at J, with 8 bases between. The CDR3 region is CASSFVRDSPLHF. The CDR3 DNA reads as TGTGCCAGCAGTTTTGTCAGGGATTCACCCCTCCACTTT. Full variable domain (outside the CDR3, taken from reference TRBV28 and TRBJ1-6): DVKVTQSSRYLVKRTGEKVFLECVQDMDHENMFWYRQDPGLGLRLIYFSYDVKMKEKGDIPEGYSVSREKKERFSLILESASTNQTSMYLCASSFVRDSPLHFGNGTRLTVT.

This clone has a handful of counts. The CDR3 DNA reads as TGTGCCAGCAGTGGGGACAGGACCTACGAGCAGTACTTC. It is translated as CASSGDRTYEQYF. The V and J genes are TRBV12-3 or TRBV12-4 and TRBJ2-7, with 8 bases lining up with TRBD1. The CDR3 totals 13 residues. V shed 5 bases and J 2 bases; nucleotides not matched to a gene: 2.

The chain is built from TRBV29-1 and TRBJ1-4, with D possibly being TRBD1 (6 bases). Germline values: CDR1 SQVTM, CDR2 ANQGSEA. V lost 5 bases, J lost 1 base, and 11 bases lay in between. The CDR3 sequence is 14 residues long. As DNA, the CDR3 is TGCAGCGTTAGACAGACAGGAACTAATGAAAAACTGTTTTTT. Translating it yields CSVRQTGTNEKLFF.

This clone was recorded a few times. The V gene is TRBV6-4, the J gene TRBJ2-2; tentatively, D is TRBD1 (5 bases). The CDR3 sequence is 13 residues long. Trimming removed 6 bases at V and 1 base at J, with 6 bases between. Germline-derived CDR1 and CDR2 are MRHNA and SNTAGT. The CDR3 loop reads CASSGQNTGELFF. DNA for the CDR3: TGTGCCAGCAGCGGACAGAACACCGGGGAGCTGTTTTTT.

The sample holds a few counts of this clone. J is TRBJ1-2 and V is TRBV6-6; perhaps TRBD1 as D (6 bases). There are 13 residues in the CDR3. Germline V gene data show CDR1 as MNHNY and CDR2 as SVGAGI (reference sequence). Trimming took off 0 bases at V and 8 bases at J, with 10 bases between the two ends. CDR3 DNA sequence: TGTGCCAGCAGTTACTCCAGGGGTGACGGCTACACCTTC. It encodes CASSYSRGDGYTF.

The chain couples TRBV30 to TRBJ2-7; 10 positions agree with TRBD2. Germline V gene data show CDR1 as GTSNPN and CDR2 as SVGIG (reference sequence). V lost 3 bases to trimming and J lost 2 bases; unmatched junction nucleotides: 10. The CDR3 has 16 residues. The CDR3 reads CAWSGILAGSPYEQYF. The CDR3 DNA follows: TGTGCCTGGAGCGGAATACTAGCGGGGTCCCCCTACGAGCAGTACTTC.

The chain links TRBV27 to TRBJ1-6; D ambiguous. The CDR3 loop spans 13 amino acids. The germline V and J ends were trimmed by 4 bases and 3 bases, with 4 bases remaining between them. The germline gives CDR1 MNHEY, CDR2 SMNVEV (reference sequence). DNA of the CDR3: TGTGCCAGCAGTTATAGCTATAATTCACCCCTCCACTTT. The encoded protein is CASSYSYNSPLHF.

In nucleotides, the CDR3 is TGTGCCAGCACCACTATTCGGACAGGGAGTGAAGCTTTCTTT. Protein: CASTTIRTGSEAFF. This chain joins TRBV2 and TRBJ1-1; 8 nucleotides agree with TRBD1. Unmatched junction bases numbered 11, after V lost 7 bases and J lost 7 bases. This CDR3 region has 14 residues. CDR1 is SNHLY and CDR2 is FYNNEI in the germline V gene.

V usage is TRBV29-1 and J usage is TRBJ2-3; 8 nucleotides align to TRBD1. The CDR3 is 14 amino acids. The germline gives CDR1 SQVTM, CDR2 ANQGSEA. Trimming took 7 bases from V and 6 from J; bases not matched to a gene: 12. The CDR3 loop reads CSGLRDRRDDTQYF. CDR3 bases: TGCAGCGGTCTCCGGGACAGGAGGGACGATACGCAGTATTTT.

This clone has only one observation. The genes are TRBV2 and TRBJ2-1; a possible D gene is TRBD2 (5 bases). Germline V CDR1 and CDR2: SNHLY, FYNNEI. Trimming pared 7 bases from V and 2 bases from J, leaving 9 bases between. This CDR3 comprises 13 residues. DNA of the CDR3: TGTGCCAGCAAGAGGGTGCCCTACAATGAGCAGTTCTTC. This translates into CASKRVPYNEQFF.